This T cell receptor (beta chain) was identified in a study of beta chain features in type 1 diabetes. Study details: Cell yields, gender and age were similar in healthy donors and patients.

As regards this clone: Its target is unknown.

Whole-study results and caveats: In every one of the four CD4+ subsets, TCRB CDR3s were moderately but significantly shorter in Type 1 diabetes patients. Patients showed naive, central memory and Treg TCRB repertoires that appeared more similar than those of healthy donors. VDJ junctions sequenced from type 1 diabetes patients showed fewer insertions and more deletions.

V dropped 8 bases and J dropped 2 bases, with 15 bases sitting between them. CDR1 is GTSNPN and CDR2 is SVGIG in the germline V gene (reference sequence). This CDR3 region has 13 residues. Expressed TCRB transcripts were sequenced, since all the RNA that had been isolated was reverse transcribed. Produced via immunoSEQ multiplex PCR; TCRdb's table is partial and in-frame only. The repertoire includes 150,000 or so clones, 50% to 70% of them detected once, and 0.08% to 0.09% sits in the top ten. The sequence came from a young man with type 1 diabetes. The gene calls are TRBV30 and TRBJ1-1, with D perhaps TRBD1 (6 bases). The sequenced material came from naive CD4+ T cells from blood. CDR3 region: CAKSKQGNTEAFF. CDR3 in DNA: TGTGCCAAATCTAAACAGGGAAACACTGAAGCTTTCTTT.